The 4 T cell receptor beta chains below all came from one sample that was sequenced in a study of vaccination and CD4 T cells after COVID-19. Treatment in this sample: approximately 11-day PBMC culture with coronavirus spike peptide pools or control peptides (ViraFEST assay). Cultured CD4+ T cells had their DNA profiled by the Oncomine TCR Beta short-read assay. TCRdb independently ran MiXCR on the PCR reads; one entry per CDR3 protein. The table has approximately 14,000 distinct CDR3 sequences, less than 75% seen once. The antigens these receptors bind are not known. Material for sequencing was CD4+ T cells from blood, cultured in vitro. The receptors come from a human donor who had recovered from COVID-19.

The chain couples TRBV24-1 to TRBJ2-5, with 8 bases fitting TRBD1. V was clipped by 4 bases and J by 1 base; unmatched bases: 4. Germline CDR1 and CDR2: KGHDR and SFDVKD. The CDR3 has 15 amino acids. The CDR3 region is CATSETGTGQETQYF. The CDR3 DNA reads as TGTGCCACCAGTGAAACCGGGACAGGCCAAGAGACCCAGTACTTC.

The CDR3 DNA reads as TGTGCCAGCAGCTTACGGCAGGGCACAGATACGCAGTATTTT. The encoded protein is CASSLRQGTDTQYF. The V gene is TRBV7-2, the J gene TRBJ2-3, with D unclear. The length of the CDR3 is 14 residues. Trimming removed 2 bases from V and 1 base from J, with 7 bases in between. Per the germline V gene, CDR1 is SGHTA and CDR2 is FQGNSA.

This clonotype occurred once. The rearrangement joins TRBV29-1 to TRBJ2-3; D remains unclear. The V end lost 1 base, the J end lost 5 bases, and 10 bases lay between the germline ends. There are 13 residues in the CDR3. The germline gives CDR1 SQVTM, CDR2 ANQGSEA. This CDR3 is CSVEGAARDTQYF. The CDR3 DNA sequence: TGCAGCGTTGAAGGGGCGGCCAGAGATACGCAGTATTTT.

This clonotype was found a few times. J is TRBJ1-2 and V is TRBV6-5; 9 bases are shared with TRBD1. From germline, CDR1 is MNHEY and CDR2 SVGAGI. V dropped 0 bases and J dropped 4; count of bases not matched to a gene: 3. The CDR3 is 15 residues long. The CDR3 is CASSYSGQGSYGYTF. The CDR3 DNA is TGTGCCAGCAGTTACTCGGGACAGGGAAGCTATGGCTACACCTTC.